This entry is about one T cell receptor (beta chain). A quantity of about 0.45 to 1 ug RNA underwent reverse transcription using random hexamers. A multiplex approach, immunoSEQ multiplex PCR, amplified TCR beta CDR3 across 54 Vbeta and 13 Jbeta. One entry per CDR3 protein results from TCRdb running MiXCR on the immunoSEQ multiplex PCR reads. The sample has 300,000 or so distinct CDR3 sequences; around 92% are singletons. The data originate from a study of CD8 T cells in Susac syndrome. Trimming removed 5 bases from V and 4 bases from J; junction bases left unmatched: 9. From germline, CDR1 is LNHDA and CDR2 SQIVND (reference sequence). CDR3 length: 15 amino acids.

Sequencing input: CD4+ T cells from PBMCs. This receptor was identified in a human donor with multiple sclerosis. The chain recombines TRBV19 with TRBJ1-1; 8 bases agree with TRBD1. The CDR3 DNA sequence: TGTGCCAGTAGTGCCCGGACAGGGTCGGGCACTGAAGCTTTCTTT. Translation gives CASSARTGSGTEAFF.